The rows below give T cell receptor beta chains drawn from one sample of a study of T cell responses to AZD1222 COVID-19 vaccine. Clones were sequenced by immunoSEQ multiplex PCR, and TCRdb holds only the in-frame ones, with some missing. The sample yields about 110,000 clones, roughly 90% seen once. This specimen consisted of peripheral blood, obtained on day 0 of AZD1222 vaccination. Receptor source: an adult in good health. Both conserved end residues are part of each CDR3. A D gene is named only where the DNA matches it firmly. Clone sizes are given selectively: once, few, many, or a class where the clone is expanded.

clone size | J gene | V gene | D gene | CDR3 DNA | CDR3 protein
few | TRBJ1-2 | TRBV30 | - | TGTGCCTGGATATCGGGTTATGGCTACACCTTC | CAWISGYGYTF
- | TRBJ1-3 | TRBV18 | TRBD1 | TGTGCCAGCTCACCAATTTTCTTAGGACAGGGTTCCTCTGGAAACACCATATATTTT | CASSPIFLGQGSSGNTIYF
- | TRBJ2-3 | TRBV28 | - | TGTGCCAGCCGCCGGGACTCTGATACGCAGTATTTT | CASRRDSDTQYF
- | TRBJ2-5 | TRBV4-3 | TRBD1 | TGCGCCAGCAGCCAAGATCCCGGACAGGGCGAGACCCAGTACTTC | CASSQDPGQGETQYF
- | TRBJ2-7 | TRBV6-5 | TRBD1 | TGTGCCAGCAGCTCGGACAGGGGAAAGCAGTACTTC | CASSSDRGKQYF
- | TRBJ2-1 | TRBV6-5 | - | TGTGCCAGCAGAGTCGACTTGAGCTCCTACAATGAGCAGTTCTTC | CASRVDLSSYNEQFF
once | TRBJ1-6 | TRBV30 | - | TGTGCCTGGCGGGGACATCTGAATTCACCCCTCCACTTT | CAWRGHLNSPLHF
- | TRBJ2-7 | TRBV14 | - | TGTGCCAGCGCTGATGTGCGTTCTTACGAGCAGTACTTC | CASADVRSYEQYF
few | TRBJ2-7 | TRBV4-1 | TRBD2 | TGCGCCAGCAGCCAAGCAAGCGGGAGGGGACTCTACGAGCAGTACTTC | CASSQASGRGLYEQYF
- | TRBJ2-1 | TRBV14 | - | TGTGCCAGCAGCCAGGTAATCGGGAATGAGCAGTTCTTC | CASSQVIGNEQFF
once | TRBJ2-3 | TRBV5-1 | TRBD1 | TGCGCCAGCAGCCTCCGGACAGGGCGGTCGCCAGATACGCAGTATTTT | CASSLRTGRSPDTQYF
- | TRBJ1-6 | TRBV7-2 | TRBD1 | TGTGCCAGCAGCCCGTCGAGGACAGGGTATAATTCACCCCTCCACTTT | CASSPSRTGYNSPLHF
- | TRBJ2-7 | TRBV7-2 | - | TGTGCCAGCAGTTCCACGTACGAGCAGTACTTC | CASSSTYEQYF